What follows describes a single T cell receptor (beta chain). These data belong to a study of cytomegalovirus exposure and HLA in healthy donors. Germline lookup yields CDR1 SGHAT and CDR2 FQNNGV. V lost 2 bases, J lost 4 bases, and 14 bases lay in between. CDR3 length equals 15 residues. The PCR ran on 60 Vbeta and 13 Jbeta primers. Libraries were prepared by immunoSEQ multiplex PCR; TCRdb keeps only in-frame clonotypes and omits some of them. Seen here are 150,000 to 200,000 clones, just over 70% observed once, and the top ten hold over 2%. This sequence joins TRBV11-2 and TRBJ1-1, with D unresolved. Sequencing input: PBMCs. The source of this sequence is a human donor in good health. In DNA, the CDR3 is TGTGCCAGCAGCTTATTGGCAGGAAAGCTCACTGAAGCTTTCTTT. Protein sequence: CASSLLAGKLTEAFF.